The clone carrying this T cell receptor beta chain was recorded many times. The target antigen is unknown. TCR beta CDR3 regions were amplified from RNA transcripts. First-round RT-PCR targeting the TCR CDR3 was performed with the HTBI primer set. In TCRdb, the multiplex PCR reads were re-called with MiXCR into one record per CDR3 protein. The sample lists roughly 570,000 distinct CDR3 sequences, approximately 44% occurring once. This entry belongs to a study of T cells in Graves' hyperthyroidism and ophthalmopathy. Trimming took 5 bases from V and 1 from J, leaving 11 bases between them. CDR3 length equals 14 residues. CDR1 is SGHVS and CDR2 is FNYEAQ in the germline V gene. Findings and limits, study-wide: Blood held most thyroid clonotypes expanded above 0.001 frequency.

The sequenced material came from peripheral blood or thyroid tissue (not recorded which). This receptor was identified in a woman aged 18-29 years with Graves' hyperthyroidism. J is TRBJ1-1 and V is TRBV7-6; the D gene is possibly TRBD1 (5 bases). This chain's CDR3 is CASSRSTGNTEAFF. As DNA, the CDR3 is TGTGCCAGCAGCCGATCAACAGGGAACACTGAAGCTTTCTTT.